This T cell receptor beta chain was documented in a study of T cell responses to AZD1222 COVID-19 vaccine. The table came from immunoSEQ multiplex PCR; TCRdb's copy has only in-frame clones and leaves some out. The table records tens of thousands of clones, almost 90% of them present only once. Study outcomes and limitations: No repertoire was sampled before or during the peak T cell response, only after it.

For this clone: Its specificity is not known.

Sequenced here: peripheral blood, sampled on day 0 of AZD1222 vaccination. This receptor was identified in an adult in good health.

The CDR3 nucleotides are TGCGCCAGCAGCCCCGGACTAGCGGGAGGACCCCGCACCGGGGAGCTGTTTTTT. Its translation is CASSPGLAGGPRTGELFF. The chain is built from TRBV5-1 and TRBJ2-2, with 14 bases fitting TRBD2. The length of the CDR3 is 18 residues. The trim removed 4 bases at V and 4 bases at J, leaving 9 bases unmatched. Germline CDR1 and CDR2: SGHRS and YFSETQ.